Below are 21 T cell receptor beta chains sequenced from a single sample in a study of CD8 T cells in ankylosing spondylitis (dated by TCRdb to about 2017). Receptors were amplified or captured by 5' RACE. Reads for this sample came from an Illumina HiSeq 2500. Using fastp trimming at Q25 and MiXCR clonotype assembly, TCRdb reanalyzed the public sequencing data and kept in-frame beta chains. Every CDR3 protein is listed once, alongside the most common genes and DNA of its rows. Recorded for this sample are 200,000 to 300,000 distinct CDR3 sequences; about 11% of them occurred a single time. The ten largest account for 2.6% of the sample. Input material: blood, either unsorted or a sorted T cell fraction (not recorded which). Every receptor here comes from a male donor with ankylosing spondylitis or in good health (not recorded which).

The CDR3 is CASSQELGTGQNEQFF. The DNA of the CDR3 is TGTGCCAGCAGCCAAGAGTTAGGGACAGGGCAAAATGAGCAGTTCTTC. V usage is TRBV4-2 and J usage is TRBJ2-1, with 9 bases that match TRBD1. This CDR3 has 16 amino acids. J was trimmed by 7 bases and V by 0 bases; bases with no gene match: 7. Germline values: CDR1 LGHNA, CDR2 YNFKEQ.

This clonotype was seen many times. Here the CDR3 reads CASSQTSGVSYEQYF. CDR3 bases: TGTGCCAGCTCACAGACTAGCGGAGTTTCCTACGAGCAGTACTTC. This rearrangement joins TRBV18 to TRBJ2-7; TRBD2 aligns across 9 bases. V shed 4 bases and J 1 base; nucleotides not matched to a gene: 5. Germline CDR1 is KGHSH and CDR2 is LQKENI. The CDR3 contains 15 residues.

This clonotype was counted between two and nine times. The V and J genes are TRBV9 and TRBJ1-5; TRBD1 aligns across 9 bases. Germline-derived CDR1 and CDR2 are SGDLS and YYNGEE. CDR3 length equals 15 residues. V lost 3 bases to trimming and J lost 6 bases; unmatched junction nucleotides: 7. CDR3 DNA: TGTGCCAGCAGCGCCGGACAGGGGACCAGTCAGCCCCAGCATTTT. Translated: CASSAGQGTSQPQHF. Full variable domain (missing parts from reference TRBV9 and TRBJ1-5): DSGVTQTPKHLITATGQRVTLRCSPRSGDLSVYWYQQSLDQGLQFLIQYYNGEERAKGNILERFSAQQFPDLHSELNLSSLELGDSALYFCASSAGQGTSQPQHFGDGTRLSIL.

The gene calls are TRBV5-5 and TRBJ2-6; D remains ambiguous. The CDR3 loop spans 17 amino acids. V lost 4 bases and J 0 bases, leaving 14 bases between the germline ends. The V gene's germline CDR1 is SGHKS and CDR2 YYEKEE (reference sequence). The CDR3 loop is CASSRPSSNSGANVLTF. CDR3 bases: TGTGCCAGCAGCCGCCCCTCGAGTAACTCTGGGGCCAACGTCCTGACTTTC.

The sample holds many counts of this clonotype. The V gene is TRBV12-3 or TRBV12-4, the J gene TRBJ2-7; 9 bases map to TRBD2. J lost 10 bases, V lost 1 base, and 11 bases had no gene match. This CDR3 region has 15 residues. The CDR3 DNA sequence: TGTGCCAGCAGTTTAGATCAGACTAGCGGTAGAAGCCAGTACTTC. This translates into CASSLDQTSGRSQYF.

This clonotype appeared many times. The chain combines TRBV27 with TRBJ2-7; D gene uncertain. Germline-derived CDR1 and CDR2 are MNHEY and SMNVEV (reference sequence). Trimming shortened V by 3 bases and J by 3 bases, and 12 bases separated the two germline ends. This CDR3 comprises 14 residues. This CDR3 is CASSFSGPDYEQYF. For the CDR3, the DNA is TGTGCCAGCAGTTTCTCCGGACCCGACTACGAGCAGTACTTC.

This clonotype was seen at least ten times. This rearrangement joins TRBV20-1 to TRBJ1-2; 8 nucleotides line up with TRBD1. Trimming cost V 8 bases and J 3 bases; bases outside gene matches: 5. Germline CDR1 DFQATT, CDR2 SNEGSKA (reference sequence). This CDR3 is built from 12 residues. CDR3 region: CSPGGGHYGYTF. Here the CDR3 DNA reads TGCAGTCCAGGGGGCGGCCACTATGGCTACACCTTC.

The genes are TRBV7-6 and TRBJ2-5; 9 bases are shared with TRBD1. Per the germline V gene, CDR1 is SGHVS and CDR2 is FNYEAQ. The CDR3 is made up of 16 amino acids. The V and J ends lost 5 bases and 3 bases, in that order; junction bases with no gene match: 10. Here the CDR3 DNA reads TGTGCCAGCAGCCCCAGAACAGGGGGCGCGAAAGAGACCCAGTACTTC. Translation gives CASSPRTGGAKETQYF.

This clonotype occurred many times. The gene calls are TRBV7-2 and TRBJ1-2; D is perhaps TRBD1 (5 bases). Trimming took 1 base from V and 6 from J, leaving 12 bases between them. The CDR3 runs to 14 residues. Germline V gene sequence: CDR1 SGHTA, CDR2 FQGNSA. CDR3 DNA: TGTGCCAGCAGCTTAGAGGCGGCAGGGAATGGCTACACCTTC. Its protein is CASSLEAAGNGYTF. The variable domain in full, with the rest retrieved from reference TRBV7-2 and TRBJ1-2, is GAGVSQSPSNKVTEKGKDVELRCDPISGHTALYWYRQSLGQGLEFLIYFQGNSAPDKSGLPSDRFSAERTGGSVSTLTIQRTQQEDSAVYLCASSLEAAGNGYTFGSGTRLTVV.

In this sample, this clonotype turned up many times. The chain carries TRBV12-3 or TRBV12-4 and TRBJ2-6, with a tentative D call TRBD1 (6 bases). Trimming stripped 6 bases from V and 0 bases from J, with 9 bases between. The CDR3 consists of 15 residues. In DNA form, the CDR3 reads TGTGCCAGCAGGTTGGACAGCTCTGGGGCCAACGTCCTGACTTTC. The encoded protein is CASRLDSSGANVLTF.

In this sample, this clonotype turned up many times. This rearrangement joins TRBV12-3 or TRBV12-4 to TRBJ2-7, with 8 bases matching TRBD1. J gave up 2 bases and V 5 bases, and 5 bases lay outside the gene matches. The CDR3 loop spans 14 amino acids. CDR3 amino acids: CASSKDRGPYEQYF. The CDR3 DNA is TGTGCCAGCAGTAAAGACAGGGGACCCTACGAGCAGTACTTC.

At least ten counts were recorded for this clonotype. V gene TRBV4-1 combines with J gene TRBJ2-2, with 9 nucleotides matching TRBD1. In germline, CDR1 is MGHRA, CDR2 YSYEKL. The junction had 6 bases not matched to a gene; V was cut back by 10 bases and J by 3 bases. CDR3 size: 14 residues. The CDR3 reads CATSTGGYTGELFF. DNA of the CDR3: TGCGCCACCTCTACAGGGGGCTACACCGGGGAGCTGTTTTTT.

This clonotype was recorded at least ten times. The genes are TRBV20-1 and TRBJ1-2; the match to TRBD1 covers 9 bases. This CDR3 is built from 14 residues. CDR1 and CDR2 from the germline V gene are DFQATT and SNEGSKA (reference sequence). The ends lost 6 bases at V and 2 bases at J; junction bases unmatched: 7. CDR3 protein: CSATPGQGNYGYTF. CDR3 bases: TGCAGTGCCACACCGGGACAGGGAAACTATGGCTACACCTTC.

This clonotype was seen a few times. In DNA, the CDR3 is TGTGCCAGCAGGGCTTCCCAAATGGGGAGGCATTTT. It encodes CASRASQMGRHF. This rearrangement joins TRBV6-1 to TRBJ1-5; D unresolved. Trimming shortened V by 6 bases and J by 15 bases, and 18 bases separated the two germline ends. This CDR3 has 12 amino acids. Germline CDR1 MNHNS, CDR2 SASEGT.

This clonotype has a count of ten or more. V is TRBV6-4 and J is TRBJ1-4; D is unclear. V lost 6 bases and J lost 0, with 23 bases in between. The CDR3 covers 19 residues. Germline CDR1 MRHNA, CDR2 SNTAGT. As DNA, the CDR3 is TGTGCCAGCAGAAGCAGCCTATACCGAACAAGAGCAACTAATGAAAAACTGTTTTTT. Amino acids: CASRSSLYRTRATNEKLFF.

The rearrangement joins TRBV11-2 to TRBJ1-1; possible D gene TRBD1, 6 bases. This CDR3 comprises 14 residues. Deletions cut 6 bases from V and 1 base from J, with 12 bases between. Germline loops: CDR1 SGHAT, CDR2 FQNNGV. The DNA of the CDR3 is TGTGCCAGCAGGGGGGGCCTGGGGAACACTGAAGCTTTCTTT. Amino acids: CASRGGLGNTEAFF.

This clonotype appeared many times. CDR3 sequence (DNA): TGCGCCAGCAGCGTGAACAGGGGGACGTCAGATACGCAGTATTTT. This sequence encodes CASSVNRGTSDTQYF. This rearrangement joins TRBV5-1 to TRBJ2-3; TRBD1 aligns across 8 bases. CDR1 and CDR2 (germline): SGHRS, YFSETQ. V shed 4 bases and J 4 bases; nucleotides not matched to a gene: 8. The CDR3 runs 15 residues. The variable domain in full, with the rest retrieved from reference TRBV5-1 and TRBJ2-3, is KAGVTQTPRYLIKTRGQQVTLSCSPISGHRSVSWYQQTPGQGLQFLFEYFSETQRNKGNFPGRFSGRQFSNSRSEMNVSTLELGDSALYLCASSVNRGTSDTQYFGPGTRLTVL.

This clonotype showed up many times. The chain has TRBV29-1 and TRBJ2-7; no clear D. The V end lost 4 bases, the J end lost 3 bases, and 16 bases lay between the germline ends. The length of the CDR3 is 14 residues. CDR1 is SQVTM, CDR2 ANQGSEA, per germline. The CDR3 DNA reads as TGCAGCGTTGGAACTGATTACCACCTCTACGAGCAGTACTTC. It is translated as CSVGTDYHLYEQYF.

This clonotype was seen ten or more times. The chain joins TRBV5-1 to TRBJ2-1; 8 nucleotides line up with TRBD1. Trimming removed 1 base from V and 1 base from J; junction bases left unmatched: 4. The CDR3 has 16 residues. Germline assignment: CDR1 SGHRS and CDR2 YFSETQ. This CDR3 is CASSLSQGASYNEQFF. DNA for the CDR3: TGCGCCAGCAGCTTGTCGCAGGGGGCTTCCTACAATGAGCAGTTCTTC.

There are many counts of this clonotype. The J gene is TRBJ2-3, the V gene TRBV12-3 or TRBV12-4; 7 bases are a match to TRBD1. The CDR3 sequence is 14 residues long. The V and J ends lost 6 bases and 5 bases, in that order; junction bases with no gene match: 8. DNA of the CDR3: TGTGCCAGCAGCACAGGGGATACAAGAGATACGCAGTATTTT. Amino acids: CASSTGDTRDTQYF.

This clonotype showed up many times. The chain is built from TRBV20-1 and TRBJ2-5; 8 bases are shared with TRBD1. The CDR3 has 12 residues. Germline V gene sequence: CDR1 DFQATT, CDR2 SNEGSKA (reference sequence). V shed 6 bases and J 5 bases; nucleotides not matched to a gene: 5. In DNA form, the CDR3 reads TGCAGTGCAAGGACAGGGCGTGAGACCCAGTACTTC. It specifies CSARTGRETQYF.